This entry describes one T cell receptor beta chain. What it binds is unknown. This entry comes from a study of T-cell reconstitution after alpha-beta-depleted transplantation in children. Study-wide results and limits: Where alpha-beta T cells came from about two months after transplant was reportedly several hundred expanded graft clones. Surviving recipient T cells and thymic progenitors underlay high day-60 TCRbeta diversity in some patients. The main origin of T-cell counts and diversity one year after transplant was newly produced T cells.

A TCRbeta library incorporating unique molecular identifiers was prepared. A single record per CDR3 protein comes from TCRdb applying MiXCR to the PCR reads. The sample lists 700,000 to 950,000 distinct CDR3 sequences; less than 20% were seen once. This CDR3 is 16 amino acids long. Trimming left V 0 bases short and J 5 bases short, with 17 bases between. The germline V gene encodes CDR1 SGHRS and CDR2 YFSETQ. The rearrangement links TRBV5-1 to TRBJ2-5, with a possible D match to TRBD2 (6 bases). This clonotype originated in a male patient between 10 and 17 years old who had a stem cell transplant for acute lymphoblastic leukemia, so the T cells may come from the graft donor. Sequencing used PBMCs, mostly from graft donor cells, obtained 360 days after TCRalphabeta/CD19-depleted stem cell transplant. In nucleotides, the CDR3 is TGCGCCAGCAGCTTGGCCGAGGCGGGATTATCGGAGACCCAGTACTTC. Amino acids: CASSLAEAGLSETQYF.